This T cell receptor beta chain stems from a study of T cell responses to AZD1222 COVID-19 vaccine. Study findings and constraints: At study baseline, merely five or six AZD1222 recipients were seropositive. Mostly white British, mostly female donors; authors suggested clonal diversity may be underestimated.

Some clones are missing from TCRdb's copy, which holds only in-frame ones; the method was immunoSEQ multiplex PCR. This table holds approximately 92,000 clones, roughly 87% found once. After removal of 4 bases from V and 1 base from J, the junction contained 3 bases not matched to a gene. Germline CDR1 is MNHEY and CDR2 is SVGEGT. This CDR3 has 15 amino acids. To note about this clone: Antigen specificity is unknown.

The specimen was peripheral blood, collected on day 0 of AZD1222 vaccination. The J gene is TRBJ2-1, the V gene TRBV6-2 or TRBV6-3, with 8 bases that match TRBD2. The sequence derives from an adult in good health. The CDR3 region is CASSFGGASYNEQFF. Written as DNA, the CDR3 is TGTGCCAGCAGTTTCGGGGGGGCATCCTACAATGAGCAGTTCTTC.